This T cell receptor beta chain was found in a study of type 1 regulatory T cells. This CDR3 comprises 14 residues. Germline assignment: CDR1 GTSNPN and CDR2 SVGIG (reference sequence). Losses at the gene ends were 0 bases for V and 5 bases for J; bases not matched to a gene: 3. As for this clonotype: Its antigen remains unidentified.

TCRdb analysed the reads with MiXCR anew, one entry per CDR3 protein. This table holds about 62,000 distinct CDR3 sequences, approximately 60% found once. The rearrangement uses TRBV30 and TRBJ2-2; 7 nucleotides line up with TRBD2. Sequencing was done on a sample of cultured non-Tr1 T cells, either the whole culture or a sorted T cell fraction (not recorded which). This TCR came from a human donor in good health. CDR3 region: CAWSVAGETGELFF. CDR3 sequence (DNA): TGTGCCTGGAGTGTGGCGGGAGAAACCGGGGAGCTGTTTTTT.